Described below is a single TCR beta chain sequence and its context. The V and J ends lost 5 bases and 3 bases respectively, with 26 bases between them. The CDR3 loop spans 19 amino acids. Looked up from germline, CDR1 is SQVTM and CDR2 is ANQGSEA. This entry is derived from a study of cytomegalovirus exposure and HLA in healthy donors. Use of 60 Vbeta and 13 Jbeta primers characterized the PCR. The repertoire was sequenced with immunoSEQ multiplex PCR; TCRdb's copy has only in-frame clones and lacks some. The sample contains 40,000 or so clones, around two thirds of which appear only once. The J gene is TRBJ2-6, the V gene TRBV29-1; the D gene is possibly TRBD1 (7 bases). This TCR was recovered from a woman in her thirties in good health and CMV-seronegative. Source material: PBMCs. In DNA, the CDR3 is TGCAGCGTTTATGGGGAATTGACAGGGACTGTTGTTGGGGCCAACGTCCTGACTTTC. Amino acid sequence: CSVYGELTGTVVGANVLTF. Looking up the rest from reference TRBV29-1 and TRBJ2-6 gives the full variable domain: SAVISQKPSRDICQRGTSLTIQCQVDSQVTMMFWYRQQPGQSLTLIATANQGSEATYESGFVIDKFPISRPNLTFSTLTVSNMSPEDSSIYLCSVYGELTGTVVGANVLTFGAGSRLTVL.